The rows below give T cell receptor beta chains drawn from one sample of a study of vaccination and CD4 T cells after COVID-19. From the PCR reads, TCRdb called clonotypes with MiXCR, one entry per CDR3 protein. Of roughly 11,000 distinct CDR3 sequences in the sample, approximately 50% are singletons; the top ten hold 30%. No cognate antigen is known for these TCRs. The sample consisted of CD4+ T cells from blood, cultured in vitro. These receptor sequences come from a human donor who had recovered from COVID-19. Both conserved end residues are part of each CDR3. A D gene is named only where the DNA matches it firmly. Clone sizes are given selectively: once, few, many, or a class where the clone is expanded.

D	size	V	J	DNA	CDR3
NA	NA	TRBV27	TRBJ1-6	TGTGCCAGCAGTTTAGGGGGTACGGGTAATTCACCCCTCCACTTT	CASSLGGTGNSPLHF
TRBD1	NA	TRBV20-1	TRBJ2-7	TGCAGTGCTAGACCAAGGGACAGGCCTTGGGGGGAGCAGTACTTC	CSARPRDRPWGEQYF
TRBD2	NA	TRBV27	TRBJ2-1	TGTGCCAGCAGTTTAGGACTAGCGGGAGGGCTGGGTGGGAATGAGCAGTTCTTC	CASSLGLAGGLGGNEQFF
TRBD1	NA	TRBV20-1	TRBJ2-7	TGCAGTGCTTCCGGGACAGGGGGCGCCTCCTACGAGCAGTACTTC	CSASGTGGASYEQYF
NA	once	TRBV19	TRBJ1-2	TGTGCCAGTAGTATGCAGGGTAACTATGGCTACACCTTC	CASSMQGNYGYTF
TRBD1	NA	TRBV10-3	TRBJ2-7	TGTGCCCACCGGACAGGGGGCGGGGAGCAGTACTTC	CAHRTGGGEQYF
NA	NA	TRBV6-1	TRBJ1-2	TGTGCCAGCAGTGAAGGGGTGGGGGTCACTAACTATGGCTACACCTTC	CASSEGVGVTNYGYTF
NA	NA	TRBV20-1	TRBJ2-1	TGCAGTGCTAGCGGCCTAGGGGTGGGGGATGAGCAGTTCTTC	CSASGLGVGDEQFF
TRBD1	NA	TRBV20-1	TRBJ1-2	TGCAGTGCTAGCGGATTGGGACAGGCCAATGGCTACACCTTC	CSASGLGQANGYTF
NA	NA	TRBV4-1	TRBJ2-5	TGCGCCAGCAGCCAAGTGGCTGCGCTAGAGACCCAGTACTTC	CASSQVAALETQYF
NA	NA	TRBV5-1	TRBJ2-7	TGCGCCAGCAGCTTGGAGGGTAGCTCCTACGAGCAGTACTTC	CASSLEGSSYEQYF
TRBD2	NA	TRBV7-2	TRBJ2-5	TGTGCCAGCAGCGCCGGTACTAGCGGGAGGGGAGAGACCCAGTACTTC	CASSAGTSGRGETQYF
NA	NA	TRBV11-3	TRBJ2-3	TGTGCCAGCAAAACTGGGGGCCCAGATACGCAGTATTTT	CASKTGGPDTQYF
TRBD1	few	TRBV20-1	TRBJ2-7	TGCAGTGCAGGTGGGGACAGCTACGAGCAGTACTTC	CSAGGDSYEQYF
TRBD1	once	TRBV20-1	TRBJ2-7	TGCAGTGCTAGAGAGATGACAGGGGTGTGGGACGAGCAGTACTTC	CSAREMTGVWDEQYF
NA	NA	TRBV4-3	TRBJ2-7	TGCGCCAGCAGCCGCGAGATGGGCGACGAGCAGTACTTC	CASSREMGDEQYF
NA	NA	TRBV21-1	TRBJ2-2	TGTGCCAGCAGCAAAGTTCCGGGGGGGCGTACCGGGGAGCTGTTTTTT	CASSKVPGGRTGELFF
NA	NA	TRBV20-1	TRBJ1-2	TGCAGTGCTAGAGATAATTTAGGTACGGGAGACTATGGCTACACCTTC	CSARDNLGTGDYGYTF
NA	NA	TRBV6-5	TRBJ2-7	TGTGCCAGCAGTTACTCGTCAGGTGGGAGCTCCTACGAGCAGTACTTC	CASSYSSGGSSYEQYF
NA	NA	TRBV5-8	TRBJ2-7	TGTGCCAGCAGCAGGGTTCGGGGCTACGAGCAGTACTTC	CASSRVRGYEQYF
NA	few	TRBV6-1	TRBJ2-7	TGTGCCAGCAGCCTAGTAAACGAGCAGTACTTC	CASSLVNEQYF
NA	few	TRBV2	TRBJ1-2	TGTGCCAGCAGTTGGGACGGTGGCTACACCTTC	CASSWDGGYTF
TRBD1	few	TRBV10-3	TRBJ1-3	TGTGCCATCAGTTGGGACAGCTCTGGAAACACCATATATTTT	CAISWDSSGNTIYF
NA	NA	TRBV20-1	TRBJ2-1	TGCAGTGCTAGGGCCGGGTATTACAATGAGCAGTTCTTC	CSARAGYYNEQFF